These 28 T cell receptor beta chains were all obtained from the same sample, sequenced in a study of beta chain features in type 1 diabetes. Of the isolated RNA, all was reverse transcribed, and so the sequenced material was expressed TCRB transcripts. Using immunoSEQ multiplex PCR, the repertoire was profiled, and TCRdb retains in-frame clones only, with some absent. The repertoire consists of fewer than 900,000 clones, with roughly a sixth occurring once and the leading ten covering 0.023%. The sequencing input was naive CD4+ T cells from blood. Receptor source: a woman aged 18-35 years in good health.

There are a few counts of this clone. The CDR3 nucleotides are TGCAGCGTTCTGAATGAAAAACTGTTTTTT. It encodes CSVLNEKLFF. This chain joins TRBV29-1 and TRBJ1-4, with D unresolved. The CDR3 is 10 residues long. V was pared by 5 bases and J by 5 bases, with 3 bases between. Germline V lookup: CDR1 SQVTM, CDR2 ANQGSEA.

This rearrangement joins TRBV27 to TRBJ1-2, with a weak D call TRBD1 (6 bases). The CDR3 loop spans 16 amino acids. Germline CDR1 MNHEY, CDR2 SMNVEV (reference sequence). V lost 8 bases to trimming and J lost 8 bases, with 27 bases between them. The CDR3 nucleotides are TGTGCCAGCGGTACCCCAGCCGGGGGGCGCAAAGGCGGCTACACCTTC. Translated, it gives CASGTPAGGRKGGYTF.

This clone was observed a few times. The rearrangement uses TRBV7-3 and TRBJ2-1; D ambiguous. The V gene's germline CDR1 is SGHTA and CDR2 FQGTGA. The CDR3 sequence is 14 residues long. The V end was cut by 5 bases, the J end by 9 bases, with 17 bases between. CDR3 coding DNA: TGTGCCAGCAGCCAGTCCCATCGGGTCACTGAGCAGTTCTTC. Translated, it gives CASSQSHRVTEQFF. Supplemented by reference TRBV7-3 and TRBJ2-1, the full variable domain reads GAGVSQTPSNKVTEKGKYVELRCDPISGHTALYWYRQSLGQGPEFLIYFQGTGAADDSGLPNDRFFAVRPEGSVSTLKIQRTERGDSAVYLCASSQSHRVTEQFFGPGTRLTVL.

The chain recombines TRBV6-6 with TRBJ2-1, with D possibly matching TRBD2 (6 bases). The CDR3 is 14 residues long. V lost 6 bases, J lost 7 bases, and 16 bases lay in between. Germline lookup yields CDR1 MNHNY and CDR2 SVGAGI (reference sequence). The CDR3 DNA reads TGTGCCAGCAGCTTACAGACTAGGGTGAATGAGCAGTTCTTC. Translated, it gives CASSLQTRVNEQFF.

This clone has a handful of counts. V is TRBV5-6 and J is TRBJ1-2, with unresolved D. From germline, CDR1 is SGHDT and CDR2 YYEEEE. V gave up 2 bases and J gave up 7 bases, with 18 bases separating them. CDR3 length: 15 amino acids. Here the CDR3 reads CASSFSPGQRSGYTF. CDR3 nucleotides: TGTGCCAGCAGCTTCTCTCCCGGGCAGAGGTCTGGCTACACCTTC.

This clone was observed a few times. The chain carries TRBV7-9 and TRBJ2-1; D is ambiguous. Looked up from germline, CDR1 is SEHNR and CDR2 is FQNEAQ (reference sequence). Between the trimmed V and J ends, which lost 5 bases and 1 base, there was a span of 12 bases. This CDR3 contains 15 residues. CDR3: CASSPYGWSYNEQFF. Here the CDR3 DNA reads TGTGCCAGCAGCCCCTATGGTTGGTCCTACAATGAGCAGTTCTTC. The whole variable domain, remainder taken from reference TRBV7-9 and TRBJ2-1, is DTGVSQNPRHKITKRGQNVTFRCDPISEHNRLYWYRQTLGQGPEFLTYFQNEAQLEKSRLLSDRFSAERPKGSFSTLEIQRTEQGDSAMYLCASSPYGWSYNEQFFGPGTRLTVL.

This clone was detected only a few times. This sequence joins TRBV6-6 and TRBJ1-4; D is unclear. In germline, CDR1 is MNHNY, CDR2 SVGAGI (reference sequence). The CDR3 has 11 amino acids. V was shortened by 8 bases and J by 7 bases, with 8 bases between the two germline ends. CDR3 nucleotides: TGTGCCAGCGGGAAGGTTGAAAAACTGTTTTTT. Its translation: CASGKVEKLFF.

This clone was observed a handful of times. The CDR3 nucleotides are TGTGCCAGCAGCCAAGACTCTTGGTATCCACACTACGAGCAGTACTTC. It encodes CASSQDSWYPHYEQYF. The chain links TRBV14 to TRBJ2-7; no firm D call. Looked up from germline, CDR1 is SGHDN and CDR2 is FVKESK. V gave up 0 bases and J gave up 3 bases, with 15 bases separating them. This CDR3 is 16 amino acids long. Complete variable domain (other parts from reference TRBV14 and TRBJ2-7): EAGVTQFPSHSVIEKGQTVTLRCDPISGHDNLYWYRRVMGKEIKFLLHFVKESKQDESGMPNNRFLAERTGGTYSTLKVQPAELEDSGVYFCASSQDSWYPHYEQYFGPGTRLTVT.

This chain joins TRBV9 and TRBJ1-2; 11 bases agree with TRBD1. The CDR3 is 16 residues long. The germline CDR1 and CDR2 sequences are SGDLS and YYNGEE. The V segment lost 3 bases and the J segment 7 bases; nucleotides outside the gene matches: 11. The CDR3, as DNA: TGTGCCAGCAGCGCCGACCCCCAGGGACAGGGGGGTGGCTACACCTTC. Protein: CASSADPQGQGGGYTF.

This chain links TRBV10-3 with TRBJ2-7; the D gene is possibly TRBD1 (7 bases). CDR1 is ENHRY and CDR2 is SYGVKD in the germline V gene. CDR3 length: 14 residues. V was clipped by 4 bases and J by 1 base, with 11 bases between them. DNA of the CDR3: TGTGCCATCAGTGGCGGGACAGCATCCTACGAGCAGTACTTC. It codes for CAISGGTASYEQYF.

This sequence joins TRBV2 and TRBJ1-2, with 10 bases that match TRBD1. Looked up from germline, CDR1 is SNHLY and CDR2 is FYNNEI. J was trimmed by 9 bases and V by 7 bases; bases with no gene match: 8. This CDR3 has 13 residues. The DNA for the CDR3 is TGTGCCAGCAATCGGGGACAGGGGAGTAGCTACACCTTC. Translation gives CASNRGQGSSYTF. The whole variable domain, remainder taken from reference TRBV2 and TRBJ1-2, is EPEVTQTPSHQVTQMGQEVILRCVPISNHLYFYWYRQILGQKVEFLVSFYNNEISEKSEIFDDQFSVERPDGSNFTLKIRSTKLEDSAMYFCASNRGQGSSYTFGSGTRLTVV.

The chain couples TRBV7-2 to TRBJ2-5; D uncertain. Between the trimmed V and J ends, which lost 5 bases and 4 bases, there was a span of 11 bases. Germline CDR1 reads SGHTA; CDR2 reads FQGNSA. The CDR3 contains 13 residues. The CDR3 spells CASSRSFGETQYF. The CDR3 DNA is TGTGCCAGCAGCCGGTCGTTCGGAGAGACCCAGTACTTC.

Concerning this clone itself: In the same sample, other DNA sequences code for this CDR3. The chain employs TRBV4-2 and TRBJ1-5; 8 bases line up with TRBD1. V lost 6 bases to trimming and J lost 4 bases; unmatched junction nucleotides: 5. The length of the CDR3 is 14 residues. Germline CDR1 and CDR2: LGHNA and YNFKEQ. This CDR3 reads CASSPGQANQPQHF. The CDR3 coding sequence is TGTGCCAGCAGTCCGGGACAGGCTAATCAGCCCCAGCATTTT.

The count of this clone is one. The chain carries TRBV6-5 and TRBJ1-2; perhaps TRBD1 as D (6 bases). This CDR3 region has 13 residues. Germline lookup yields CDR1 MNHEY and CDR2 SVGAGI. Between the trimmed V and J ends, which lost 4 bases and 8 bases, there was a span of 14 bases. This chain's CDR3 is CASSWGAHQGYTF. In nucleotides, the CDR3 is TGTGCCAGCAGTTGGGGGGCGCACCAAGGCTACACCTTC.

The table lists this clone with a few counts. V gene TRBV18 combines with J gene TRBJ2-3, with 7 bases matching TRBD1. Looked up from germline, CDR1 is KGHSH and CDR2 is LQKENI. The CDR3 runs to 14 residues. Germline trimming cut 3 bases from V and 5 bases from J; bases unmatched to any gene: 5. The CDR3 spells CASSPYRGEDTQYF. CDR3 DNA: TGTGCCAGCTCACCCTACAGGGGTGAAGATACGCAGTATTTT.

The rearrangement links TRBV7-2 to TRBJ1-2; 8 bases match TRBD1. The CDR3 has 13 residues. Unmatched junction bases numbered 5, after V lost 5 bases and J lost 6 bases. The germline gives CDR1 SGHTA, CDR2 FQGNSA. The CDR3 region is CASSADRVNGYTF. CDR3 DNA sequence: TGTGCCAGCAGCGCGGACAGGGTGAATGGCTACACCTTC. The full variable domain, its missing parts supplied by reference TRBV7-2 and TRBJ1-2, is GAGVSQSPSNKVTEKGKDVELRCDPISGHTALYWYRQSLGQGLEFLIYFQGNSAPDKSGLPSDRFSAERTGGSVSTLTIQRTQQEDSAVYLCASSADRVNGYTFGSGTRLTVV.

This clone has just a few counts. This chain connects TRBV6-6 to TRBJ1-1; D not resolved. Germline CDR1 MNHNY, CDR2 SVGAGI (reference sequence). The CDR3 is 13 residues long. Trimming left V 7 bases short and J 6 bases short, with 15 bases between. The DNA for the CDR3 is TGTGCCAGCAATAATGAGATGTTCTCTGAAGCTTTCTTT. Translating gives CASNNEMFSEAFF.

In this sample, this clone turned up a few times. This chain links TRBV5-1 with TRBJ2-7, with D possibly matching TRBD2 (6 bases). This CDR3 comprises 15 residues. The germline V gene has CDR1 SGHRS and CDR2 YFSETQ. Trimming took 0 bases from V and 3 from J, leaving 13 bases between them. CDR3 nucleotide sequence: TGCGCCAGCAGCTTGGTGCGGGGTGGGGGCTACGAGCAGTACTTC. It encodes CASSLVRGGGYEQYF.

Only a few counts were recorded for this clone. The chain couples TRBV27 to TRBJ2-7; TRBD1 agrees at 7 bases. Germline-derived CDR1 and CDR2 are MNHEY and SMNVEV (reference sequence). The CDR3 is 15 amino acids. Trimming took 4 bases from V and 2 from J; bases not matched to a gene: 8. The CDR3 DNA follows: TGTGCCAGCAGTTGGACAGGCATAGAAACCTACGAGCAGTACTTC. Its protein is CASSWTGIETYEQYF.

A remark on this clone: This same CDR3 is encoded by further DNA sequences in the sample. This chain connects TRBV18 to TRBJ2-7; D is unclear. From germline, CDR1 is KGHSH and CDR2 LQKENI. The CDR3 consists of 13 residues. V lost 2 bases and J lost 2, with 7 bases in between. The CDR3 DNA sequence: TGTGCCAGCTCACCAGGACCTGCCTACGAGCAGTACTTC. Its protein product is CASSPGPAYEQYF. Looking up the rest from reference TRBV18 and TRBJ2-7 gives the full variable domain: NAGVMQNPRHLVRRRGQEARLRCSPMKGHSHVYWYRQLPEEGLKFMVYLQKENIIDESGMPKERFSAEFPKEGPSILRIQQVVRGDSAAYFCASSPGPAYEQYFGPGTRLTVT.

J is TRBJ1-5 and V is TRBV7-2; 7 bases line up with TRBD1. The germline V gene has CDR1 SGHTA and CDR2 FQGNSA. The V gene end was trimmed by 6 bases and the J gene end by 4 bases; junction bases not matched to a gene: 9. The CDR3 length is 15 residues. The DNA of the CDR3 is TGTGCCAGCAGTCGGGACAGTGGACAAAATCAGCCCCAGCATTTT. This codes for CASSRDSGQNQPQHF.

The V call is TRBV5-4, the J call TRBJ1-1; 11 nucleotides agree with TRBD1. Germline V gene data show CDR1 as SGHNT and CDR2 as YYREEE (reference sequence). The CDR3 sequence is 14 residues long. Germline trimming cut 3 bases from V and 3 bases from J; bases unmatched to any gene: 1. CDR3 loop: CASSSGQGDTEAFF. As DNA, the CDR3 is TGTGCCAGCAGCTCGGGACAGGGGGACACTGAAGCTTTCTTT.

The chain is built from TRBV28 and TRBJ2-7; a weak D match, TRBD2 (5 bases). The germline V gene encodes CDR1 MDHEN and CDR2 SYDVKM. This CDR3 region has 13 residues. V lost 3 bases, J lost 10 bases, and 16 bases lay in between. The CDR3 DNA sequence: TGTGCCAGCAGTTTCGGTCAGCCCGGGATACAGTACTTC. It yields the protein CASSFGQPGIQYF.

The chain uses TRBV10-1 and TRBJ2-3; D perhaps matches TRBD1 (7 bases). In germline, CDR1 is WNHNN, CDR2 SYGVQD (reference sequence). V lost 1 base and J lost 2, with 16 bases in between. The CDR3 covers 17 residues. CDR3 in amino acids: CASSEWAGGSLTDTQYF. DNA for the CDR3: TGCGCCAGCAGTGAGTGGGCAGGGGGGTCACTCACAGATACGCAGTATTTT.

The chain couples TRBV29-1 to TRBJ2-3, with 8 bases identical to TRBD2. Looked up from germline, CDR1 is SQVTM and CDR2 is ANQGSEA. Germline trimming cut 2 bases from V and 4 bases from J; bases unmatched to any gene: 5. The CDR3 consists of 14 residues. The CDR3 nucleotides read TGCAGCGTTGAAAGAGCGGGAGTCGCAGATACGCAGTATTTT. Translated, it gives CSVERAGVADTQYF.

The chain carries TRBV5-5 and TRBJ1-1; D might be TRBD1 (5 bases). The CDR3 is made up of 15 amino acids. Germline-derived CDR1 and CDR2 are SGHKS and YYEKEE (reference sequence). Trimming stripped 4 bases from V and 5 bases from J, with 18 bases between. The chain's CDR3 is CASSPDRERGTEAFF. The CDR3 region has the DNA TGTGCCAGCAGCCCCGACCGAGAGCGGGGGACTGAAGCTTTCTTT.

The J gene is TRBJ2-1, the V gene TRBV23-1; D is undetermined. TRBV23-1 counts as an open reading frame of uncertain function. V was clipped by 7 bases and J by 5 bases, with 24 bases between them. The CDR3 sequence is 17 residues long. DNA for the CDR3: TGCGCCAGCACAGACTCCTGGGTGGACGCCCAGGACAATGAGCAGTTCTTC. It yields the protein CASTDSWVDAQDNEQFF.

This clone was recorded a few times. The gene calls are TRBV7-2 and TRBJ2-7; 7 bases line up with TRBD1. CDR3 length equals 13 residues. Trimming at V came to 0 bases and at J to 4 bases, leaving 0 bases not matched to a gene. Germline CDR1 SGHTA, CDR2 FQGNSA. The CDR3 nucleotides are TGTGCCAGCAGCTTAGCGGACAGGTACGAGCAGTACTTC. Translating it yields CASSLADRYEQYF.